This T cell receptor (beta chain) was identified during a study of CD8 T cells in Susac syndrome. The individuals used as controls were healthy donors who had been matched for both age and sex. FACS was used to enrich TEMRA cells, whereas the CD8+ and CD4+ T cells were obtained by negative isolation. The RNA input was about 0.5 to 1 ug, and it was reverse transcribed with random hexamers. A multiplex approach, immunoSEQ multiplex PCR, amplified TCR beta CDR3 across 54 Vbeta and 13 Jbeta. Each CDR3 protein is one row after TCRdb ran MiXCR on the immunoSEQ multiplex PCR reads. This sample has about 200,000 distinct CDR3 sequences, with roughly 94% found just once. The germline V gene encodes CDR1 LGHDT and CDR2 YNNKEL (reference sequence). The J segment lost 2 bases and the V segment lost 4 bases, leaving 8 bases of the junction unmatched. There are 16 residues in the CDR3.

The chain uses TRBV3-1 and TRBJ2-7, with 10 bases aligning to TRBD2. The sample consisted of CD4+ T cells from PBMCs. This receptor was obtained from a human donor in good health. CDR3: CASSRRRLAGAYEQYV. As DNA, the CDR3 is TGTGCCAGCAGCCGCCGGAGGCTAGCGGGGGCCTACGAGCAGTACGTC.